Only one count was recorded for the clone carrying this TCR beta chain. CDR1 is LGHNA, CDR2 YSLEER, per germline. V lost 3 bases, J lost 4 bases, and 6 bases stayed unmatched. The CDR3 contains 15 residues. The entry originates in a study of siplizumab effects on memory and regulatory T cells. Per sample, some 100,000 TCR templates were assayed. Assay used: immunoSEQ multiplex PCR; TCRdb lists only in-frame clones, some missing. Of about 56,000 clones detected, 95% to 98% appear once; the ten largest clones hold around 0.99%. The chain is built from TRBV4-3 and TRBJ1-1; 9 bases are a match to TRBD1. The TCR comes from a human donor in good health. The sequenced sample consisted of naive CD8+ T cells sorted from blood. The CDR3 here is CASSQGTGMGTEAFF. CDR3 nucleotides: TGCGCCAGCAGCCAGGGGACAGGGATGGGCACTGAAGCTTTCTTT.